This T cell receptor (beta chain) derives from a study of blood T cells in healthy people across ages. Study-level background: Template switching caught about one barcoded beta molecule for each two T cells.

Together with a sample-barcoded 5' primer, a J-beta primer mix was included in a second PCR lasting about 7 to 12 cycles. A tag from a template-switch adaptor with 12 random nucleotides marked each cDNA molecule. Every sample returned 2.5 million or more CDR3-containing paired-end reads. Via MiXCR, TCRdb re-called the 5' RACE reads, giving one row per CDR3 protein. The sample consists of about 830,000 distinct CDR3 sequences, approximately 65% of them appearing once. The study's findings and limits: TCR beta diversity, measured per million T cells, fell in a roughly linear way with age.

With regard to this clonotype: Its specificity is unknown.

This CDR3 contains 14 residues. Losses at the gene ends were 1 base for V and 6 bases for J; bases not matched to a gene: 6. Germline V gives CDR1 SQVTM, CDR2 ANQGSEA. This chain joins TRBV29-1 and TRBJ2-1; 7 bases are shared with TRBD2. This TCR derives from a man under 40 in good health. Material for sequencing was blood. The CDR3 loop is CSVEGGRAPNEQFF. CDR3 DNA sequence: TGCAGCGTTGAAGGTGGGAGGGCCCCCAATGAGCAGTTCTTC.